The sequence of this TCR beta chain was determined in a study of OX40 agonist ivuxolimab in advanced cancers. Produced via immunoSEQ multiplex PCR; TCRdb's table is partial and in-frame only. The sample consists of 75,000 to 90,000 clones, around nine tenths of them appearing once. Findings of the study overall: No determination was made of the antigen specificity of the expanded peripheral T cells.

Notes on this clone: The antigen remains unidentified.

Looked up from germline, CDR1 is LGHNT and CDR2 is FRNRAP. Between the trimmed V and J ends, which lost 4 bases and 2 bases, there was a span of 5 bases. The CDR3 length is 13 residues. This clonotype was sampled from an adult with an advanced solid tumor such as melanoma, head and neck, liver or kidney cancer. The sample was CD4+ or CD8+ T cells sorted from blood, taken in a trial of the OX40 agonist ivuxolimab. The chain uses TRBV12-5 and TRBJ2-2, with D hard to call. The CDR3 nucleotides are TGTGCTAGTGGTTCGTACAACACCGGGGAGCTGTTTTTT. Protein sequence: CASGSYNTGELFF.